Sequencing of this T cell receptor (beta chain) was carried out in a study of early T cells in non-severe SARS-CoV-2 infection. At the level of the study: Sequencing input comprised bulk RNA from unsorted whole blood; chain pairing was not available. Broader study findings: The study's VDJdb matching favored anti-spike CD8 responses and missed private and CD4 specificities.

Germline-derived CDR1 and CDR2 are SGHDN and FVKESK. The CDR3 has 11 residues. This clonotype was counted a few times. Its target is unknown. One end of the junction varies from germline; a read error may be responsible. The library protocol tagged individual cDNA molecules with unique molecular identifiers. TCRdb itself ran the 5' RACE reads through MiXCR, one entry per CDR3 protein. The sample includes 68,000 or so distinct CDR3 sequences, 10% to 15% of them seen just once. The V gene is TRBV14, the J gene TRBJ2-7, with D perhaps TRBD1 (6 bases). Sequenced input: whole blood. This clonotype was obtained from an adult who was a healthcare worker with PCR-confirmed SARS-CoV-2 infection or an uninfected control (not recorded which). CDR3 in amino acids: CTSSQGGEQYF. The DNA of the CDR3 is TGTACCAGCAGCCAAGGGGGCGAGCAGTACTTC.